The next 27 T cell receptor beta chains were all read from a single sample in a study of T cell changes during pregnancy in multiple sclerosis. Repertoires were generated with immunoSEQ multiplex PCR, while TCRdb's copy carries only in-frame clones and drops some. The profile shows 68,000 or so clones, about 89% of them singletons. The sequencing here drew on peripheral blood, taken in the second trimester of pregnancy. These TCRs come from a female donor with multiple sclerosis, enrolled in a pregnancy study.

V gene TRBV19 combines with J gene TRBJ2-1; possible D gene TRBD1, 6 bases. This CDR3 spans 15 amino acids. Germline V gene data show CDR1 as LNHDA and CDR2 as SQIVND (reference sequence). The V end lost 3 bases, the J end lost 2 bases, and 11 bases lay between the germline ends. This chain's CDR3 is CASSIRTEAYNEQFF. The CDR3 bases are TGTGCCAGTAGTATTCGGACAGAAGCCTACAATGAGCAGTTCTTC.

The chain recombines TRBV6-6 with TRBJ1-1; 7 nucleotides line up with TRBD1. Per the germline V gene, CDR1 is MNHNY and CDR2 is SVGAGI (reference sequence). The junction had 7 bases not matched to a gene; V was cut back by 6 bases and J by 0 bases. This CDR3 region has 15 residues. CDR3 nucleotide sequence: TGTGCCAGCAGAGAGGGACAGAGAATGAACACTGAAGCTTTCTTT. Amino acid sequence: CASREGQRMNTEAFF.

V and J are TRBV5-6 and TRBJ1-2, with a possible D match to TRBD1 (6 bases). From germline, CDR1 is SGHDT and CDR2 YYEEEE. Trimming cost V 4 bases and J 5 bases, with 15 bases left between them. CDR3 length: 14 amino acids. CDR3 DNA sequence: TGTGCCAGCAGCACAAACAGGGCTGAGTATGGCTACACCTTC. This sequence encodes CASSTNRAEYGYTF.

This chain uses TRBV30 with TRBJ1-1; 8 bases map to TRBD1. Trimming took 5 bases from V and 2 from J; bases not matched to a gene: 7. CDR3 size: 14 residues. Germline V gene sequence: CDR1 GTSNPN, CDR2 SVGIG (reference sequence). In DNA, the CDR3 is TGTGCCTGGGCAGGGGGCGAAAGTAACACTGAAGCTTTCTTT. This translates into CAWAGGESNTEAFF.

The V and J genes are TRBV7-2 and TRBJ2-7; tentatively, D is TRBD2 (6 bases). V dropped 5 bases and J dropped 3 bases, with 17 bases sitting between them. The CDR3 contains 15 residues. Germline CDR1 SGHTA, CDR2 FQGNSA. The CDR3 DNA reads as TGTGCCAGCAGCCCTACCCCGGAGGGCGTCTACGAGCAGTACTTC. As protein: CASSPTPEGVYEQYF. The variable domain in full, with the rest retrieved from reference TRBV7-2 and TRBJ2-7, is GAGVSQSPSNKVTEKGKDVELRCDPISGHTALYWYRQSLGQGLEFLIYFQGNSAPDKSGLPSDRFSAERTGGSVSTLTIQRTQQEDSAVYLCASSPTPEGVYEQYFGPGTRLTVT.

This clone was recorded only once. The V and J genes are TRBV4-3 and TRBJ1-2; no clear D gene. Germline CDR1 and CDR2: LGHNA and YSLEER. Between the trimmed V and J ends, which lost 1 base and 4 bases, there was a span of 10 bases. This CDR3 region has 14 residues. Written as DNA, the CDR3 is TGCGCCAGCAGCCAAGTGGCGGGCGGCTATGGCTACACCTTC. Protein sequence: CASSQVAGGYGYTF.

The V and J genes are TRBV18 and TRBJ2-4, with 8 bases that match TRBD1. Germline trimming cut 6 bases from V and 5 bases from J; bases unmatched to any gene: 3. Germline V gives CDR1 KGHSH, CDR2 LQKENI. CDR3 length: 13 amino acids. CDR3: CASSPGQENIQYF. DNA of the CDR3: TGTGCCAGCTCTCCGGGACAGGAAAACATTCAGTACTTC.

The chain employs TRBV7-3 and TRBJ2-5; D uncertain. Trimming took 2 bases from V and 5 from J, leaving 12 bases between them. The CDR3 has 14 amino acids. CDR1 is SGHTA and CDR2 is FQGTGA in the germline V gene. CDR3 nucleotide sequence: TGTGCCAGCAGCTTAGGCCCTAGTGCCGAGACCCAGTACTTC. Protein sequence: CASSLGPSAETQYF.

This chain connects TRBV18 to TRBJ1-1; 8 nucleotides agree with TRBD1. Germline V gene data show CDR1 as KGHSH and CDR2 as LQKENI. V lost 0 bases to trimming and J lost 1 base; unmatched junction nucleotides: 4. The CDR3 is 16 residues long. The CDR3: CASSPPVRGRNTEAFF. In DNA, the CDR3 is TGTGCCAGCTCACCACCAGTCAGGGGGCGGAACACTGAAGCTTTCTTT.

A few counts support this clone. The chain employs TRBV29-1 and TRBJ1-2; tentatively, D is TRBD1 (6 bases). The CDR3 has 12 residues. The V gene's germline CDR1 is SQVTM and CDR2 ANQGSEA. V lost 5 bases to trimming and J lost 6 bases, with 13 bases between them. CDR3 sequence (DNA): TGCAGCGTTCAGGGGATGAGGGATGGCTACACCTTC. Translation: CSVQGMRDGYTF.

The chain couples TRBV9 to TRBJ2-3; 9 positions match TRBD1. From germline, CDR1 is SGDLS and CDR2 YYNGEE. V dropped 3 bases and J dropped 5; count of bases not matched to a gene: 10. CDR3 length equals 16 residues. The CDR3 bases are TGTGCCAGCAGCGGACCCGGGACAGGGAACTTAGATACGCAGTATTTT. Protein: CASSGPGTGNLDTQYF.

The genes are TRBV7-2 and TRBJ1-1; D might be TRBD1 (5 bases). The CDR3 has 15 amino acids. Between the trimmed V and J ends, which lost 1 base and 10 bases, there was a span of 19 bases. Looked up from germline, CDR1 is SGHTA and CDR2 is FQGNSA. Here the CDR3 DNA reads TGTGCCAGCAGCTTAGAGGCGGGACGGGCCGTAGGAGCTTTCTTT. This codes for CASSLEAGRAVGAFF.

The chain joins TRBV11-2 to TRBJ1-1; no clear D. Germline-derived CDR1 and CDR2 are SGHAT and FQNNGV. This CDR3 has 14 residues. The germline V and J ends were trimmed by 5 bases and 0 bases, with 10 bases remaining between them. The CDR3 here is CASSLLVMNTEAFF. As DNA, the CDR3 is TGTGCCAGCAGCCTTTTAGTCATGAACACTGAAGCTTTCTTT.

The rearrangement joins TRBV4-3 to TRBJ2-7; 11 positions match TRBD2. The germline gives CDR1 LGHNA, CDR2 YSLEER. The CDR3 contains 15 residues. Losses at the gene ends were 1 base for V and 5 bases for J; bases not matched to a gene: 4. CDR3: CASSQASGGTDEQYF. For the CDR3, the DNA is TGCGCCAGCAGCCAAGCTAGCGGGGGGACCGACGAGCAGTACTTC.

V is TRBV9 and J is TRBJ2-5, with 8 bases identical to TRBD2. CDR3 length: 16 amino acids. Germline loops: CDR1 SGDLS, CDR2 YYNGEE. V lost 3 bases to trimming and J lost 5 bases; unmatched junction nucleotides: 12. This chain's CDR3 is CASSAATGGPGETQYF. The CDR3 nucleotides are TGTGCCAGCAGCGCTGCCACGGGGGGGCCGGGGGAGACCCAGTACTTC.

The chain is built from TRBV7-3 and TRBJ2-3; a possible D gene is TRBD1 (5 bases). V was cut by 2 bases and J by 6 bases, with 9 bases left in between. This CDR3 has 13 residues. The germline V gene has CDR1 SGHTA and CDR2 FQGTGA. The CDR3 bases are TGTGCCAGCAGCTTACAGGGCCCCGATACGCAGTATTTT. This gives the protein CASSLQGPDTQYF.

The V call is TRBV9, the J call TRBJ2-5; TRBD1 matches at 7 bases. The V gene end was trimmed by 3 bases and the J gene end by 5 bases; junction bases not matched to a gene: 10. Germline-derived CDR1 and CDR2 are SGDLS and YYNGEE. This CDR3 has 15 residues. The CDR3 DNA sequence: TGTGCCAGCAGCGCGGGACAGAGGGCGTTTGAGACCCAGTACTTC. Amino acid sequence: CASSAGQRAFETQYF.

The rearrangement uses TRBV5-4 and TRBJ1-4, with TRBD1 matching over 7 bases. Germline CDR1 is SGHNT and CDR2 is YYREEE (reference sequence). This CDR3 spans 14 amino acids. J was trimmed by 10 bases and V by 4 bases; bases with no gene match: 10. CDR3 region: CASSTPGQNSKLFF. CDR3 sequence (DNA): TGTGCCAGCAGCACGCCGGGACAGAATTCAAAACTGTTTTTT.

V usage is TRBV7-3 and J usage is TRBJ2-1; tentative D call: TRBD2 (7 bases). V lost 5 bases to trimming and J lost 3 bases, with 14 bases between them. The CDR3 loop spans 15 amino acids. Germline CDR1 reads SGHTA; CDR2 reads FQGTGA. The CDR3 DNA is TGTGCCAGCAGCATGGGGGGGGCTTACTACAATGAGCAGTTCTTC. Translation gives CASSMGGAYYNEQFF.

The gene calls are TRBV27 and TRBJ2-7; TRBD1 matches 8 bases. The germline V gene has CDR1 MNHEY and CDR2 SMNVEV (reference sequence). With 7 bases clipped from V and 0 bases from J, the junction kept 5 bases outside the gene matches. The CDR3 runs 14 residues. The chain's CDR3 is CASIPGTGSYEQYF. The DNA for the CDR3 is TGTGCCAGCATTCCCGGGACAGGCTCCTACGAGCAGTACTTC.

This clone has just a few counts. The chain combines TRBV5-4 with TRBJ1-2; D remains unclear. The CDR3 extends over 13 amino acids. The V and J ends lost 2 bases and 4 bases respectively, with 9 bases between them. Germline V gene sequence: CDR1 SGHNT, CDR2 YYREEE (reference sequence). The chain's CDR3 is CASSFPGIYGYTF. The CDR3 DNA reads TGTGCCAGCAGCTTCCCCGGGATCTATGGCTACACCTTC. Using reference TRBV5-4 and TRBJ1-2 for the parts outside the CDR3, the full variable domain is ETGVTQSPTHLIKTRGQQVTLRCSSQSGHNTVSWYQQALGQGPQFIFQYYREEENGRGNFPPRFSGLQFPNYSSELNVNALELDDSALYLCASSFPGIYGYTFGSGTRLTVV.

This clone has more than one count but fewer than ten. This rearrangement joins TRBV9 to TRBJ2-1, with D possibly matching TRBD1 (5 bases). The CDR3 runs to 12 residues. The V and J ends lost 4 bases and 11 bases respectively, with 13 bases between them. Germline lookup yields CDR1 SGDLS and CDR2 YYNGEE. CDR3 nucleotides: TGTGCCAGCAGCCATAAGGGGTGGAAGCAGTTCTTC. Its protein is CASSHKGWKQFF.

V and J are TRBV6-5 and TRBJ1-6; D is unclear. The CDR3 covers 15 residues. In germline, CDR1 is MNHEY, CDR2 SVGAGI. Trimming shortened V by 6 bases and J by 5 bases, and 14 bases separated the two germline ends. The CDR3 sequence is CASRYDTSHNSPLHF. The CDR3 nucleotides read TGTGCCAGCAGATATGACACCAGTCATAATTCACCCCTCCACTTT.

This chain connects TRBV11-1 to TRBJ1-1; D gene ambiguous. V shed 1 base and J shed 0 bases, with 9 bases lying between them. This CDR3 is 15 amino acids long. Per the germline V gene, CDR1 is SGHAT and CDR2 is FQDESV (reference sequence). The CDR3 nucleotides read TGTGCCAGCAGCTTAGTGGCGGGGTTGAACACTGAAGCTTTCTTT. It yields the protein CASSLVAGLNTEAFF.

The chain carries TRBV20-1 and TRBJ2-7; D remains unclear. The germline V gene has CDR1 DFQATT and CDR2 SNEGSKA (reference sequence). With 2 bases removed from V and 9 bases from J, the gap between germline ends came to 8 bases. This CDR3 spans 10 amino acids. The CDR3 nucleotides read TGCAGTGCTAGAATAGCAGTGCAGTACTTC. Amino acid sequence: CSARIAVQYF.

CDR3 sequence: CASSGSPGLGNTEAFF. The CDR3 bases are TGTGCCAGCAGTGGTTCCCCGGGACTGGGGAACACTGAAGCTTTCTTT. J is TRBJ1-1 and V is TRBV25-1; D possibly corresponds to TRBD1 (5 bases). CDR1 is MGHDK and CDR2 is SYGVNS in the germline V gene. The CDR3 runs 16 residues. Between the trimmed V and J ends, which lost 4 bases and 1 base, there was a span of 16 bases.

The chain joins TRBV28 to TRBJ2-7, with D possibly being TRBD1 (5 bases). The V gene's germline CDR1 is MDHEN and CDR2 SYDVKM. Trimming took off 9 bases at V and 3 bases at J, with 9 bases between the two ends. The CDR3 is 11 amino acids. CDR3 loop: CASIRGYEQYF. CDR3 nucleotide sequence: TGTGCCAGTATTAGGGGCTACGAGCAGTACTTC. Together with reference TRBV28 and TRBJ2-7, the CDR3 gives the full variable domain: DVKVTQSSRYLVKRTGEKVFLECVQDMDHENMFWYRQDPGLGLRLIYFSYDVKMKEKGDIPEGYSVSREKKERFSLILESASTNQTSMYLCASIRGYEQYFGPGTRLTVT.